Following are 17 T cell receptor beta chains from one sample sequenced in a study of cytomegalovirus exposure and HLA in healthy donors. With 60 Vbeta and 13 Jbeta primers, the PCR was carried out. TCRdb's copy holds only in-frame clones and misses some; the assay was immunoSEQ multiplex PCR. The sample lists about 160,000 clones; approximately 85% were seen once. The sequenced material came from PBMCs. These receptors all come from a girl aged 2 to 9 in good health and CMV-seropositive.

Concerning this clone itself: At the DNA level, this CDR3 is encoded by other sequences in the same sample as well. The genes are TRBV6-6 and TRBJ1-1, with D unresolved. V lost 0 bases to trimming and J lost 5 bases, with 7 bases between them. The CDR3 length is 13 residues. The V gene's germline CDR1 is MNHNY and CDR2 SVGAGI (reference sequence). This CDR3 reads CASSYSGGTEAFF. CDR3 DNA: TGTGCCAGCAGTTACTCCGGAGGAACTGAAGCTTTCTTT.

The J gene is TRBJ2-1, the V gene TRBV5-1, with TRBD2 matching over 11 bases. The CDR3 runs to 14 residues. Germline lookup yields CDR1 SGHRS and CDR2 YFSETQ. Trimming took 4 bases from V and 8 from J; bases not matched to a gene: 5. The CDR3 loop reads CASSAQLAGDEQFF. The CDR3 region has the DNA TGCGCCAGCAGCGCCCAACTAGCGGGAGATGAGCAGTTCTTC.

Only one count was recorded for this clone. The V call is TRBV19, the J call TRBJ2-1, with D possibly being TRBD1 (5 bases). The V gene's germline CDR1 is LNHDA and CDR2 SQIVND (reference sequence). This CDR3 has 14 amino acids. Trimming shortened V by 4 bases and J by 7 bases, and 14 bases separated the two germline ends. As DNA, the CDR3 is TGTGCCAGTAGTAGTAATCCAGGGCTTAATGAGCAGTTCTTC. Protein product: CASSSNPGLNEQFF.

This CDR3 is CASSFGTGAHQPQHF. The CDR3 region has the DNA TGTGCCAGCAGCTTCGGGACAGGGGCGCATCAGCCCCAGCATTTT. The J gene is TRBJ1-5, the V gene TRBV7-2, with 10 bases that match TRBD1. From germline, CDR1 is SGHTA and CDR2 FQGNSA. The V segment lost 3 bases and the J segment 5 bases; nucleotides outside the gene matches: 4. This CDR3 is 15 amino acids long. Full variable domain (outside the CDR3, taken from reference TRBV7-2 and TRBJ1-5): GAGVSQSPSNKVTEKGKDVELRCDPISGHTALYWYRQSLGQGLEFLIYFQGNSAPDKSGLPSDRFSAERTGGSVSTLTIQRTQQEDSAVYLCASSFGTGAHQPQHFGDGTRLSIL.

The chain combines TRBV7-3 with TRBJ2-3; possible D gene TRBD2, 6 bases. The V and J ends lost 5 bases and 2 bases respectively, with 14 bases between them. Germline V gene sequence: CDR1 SGHTA, CDR2 FQGTGA. The CDR3 runs to 15 residues. CDR3 loop: CASSPGLISTDTQYF. The CDR3 coding sequence is TGTGCCAGCAGCCCCGGACTAATTTCCACAGATACGCAGTATTTT.

This clone was counted a single time. The chain is built from TRBV30 and TRBJ2-7, with 11 bases that match TRBD2. V dropped 4 bases and J dropped 3; count of bases not matched to a gene: 5. The CDR3 has 14 amino acids. Germline-derived CDR1 and CDR2 are GTSNPN and SVGIG (reference sequence). For the CDR3, the DNA is TGTGCCTGGATCCCGGGACTAGCGGACTACGAGCAGTACTTC. This translates into CAWIPGLADYEQYF.

V and J are TRBV28 and TRBJ1-2; 7 positions match TRBD1. V was clipped by 6 bases and J by 4 bases; unmatched bases: 8. Looked up from germline, CDR1 is MDHEN and CDR2 is SYDVKM. The CDR3 consists of 14 residues. The CDR3 DNA sequence: TGTGCCAGCAGAAGGGACAGCGGATTCTATGGCTACACCTTC. This gives the protein CASRRDSGFYGYTF.

This clone was observed a single time. The V call is TRBV5-1, the J call TRBJ2-7; the match to TRBD2 covers 11 bases. The V gene's germline CDR1 is SGHRS and CDR2 YFSETQ. The CDR3 extends over 15 amino acids. J was trimmed by 4 bases and V by 0 bases; bases with no gene match: 3. The CDR3 region is CASSLALAGGYEQYF. The CDR3 DNA reads TGCGCCAGCAGCTTGGCTCTAGCGGGAGGTTACGAGCAGTACTTC.

This chain uses TRBV28 with TRBJ1-2; the D is unclear. This CDR3 spans 12 amino acids. The V and J ends lost 8 bases and 4 bases respectively, with 11 bases between them. In germline, CDR1 is MDHEN, CDR2 SYDVKM. CDR3 protein: CASVSGGYGYTF. In DNA form, the CDR3 reads TGTGCCAGCGTTTCCGGAGGCTATGGCTACACCTTC.

The gene calls are TRBV6-6 and TRBJ2-5; maybe TRBD1 (6 bases). Germline CDR1 is MNHNY and CDR2 is SVGAGI (reference sequence). Trimming shortened V by 8 bases and J by 5 bases, and 18 bases separated the two germline ends. The CDR3 extends over 14 amino acids. CDR3 in amino acids: CASREGTFWETQYF. The CDR3 DNA reads as TGTGCCAGCCGTGAGGGGACATTTTGGGAGACCCAGTACTTC.

The rearrangement joins TRBV9 to TRBJ2-5, with 9 bases that match TRBD1. The junction had 12 bases not matched to a gene; V was cut back by 4 bases and J by 2 bases. The V gene's germline CDR1 is SGDLS and CDR2 YYNGEE. The CDR3 is 17 residues long. Here the CDR3 reads CASSPRDRVRGQETQYF. CDR3 nucleotide sequence: TGTGCCAGCAGCCCCCGGGACAGGGTAAGGGGACAAGAGACCCAGTACTTC. The whole variable domain, remainder taken from reference TRBV9 and TRBJ2-5, is DSGVTQTPKHLITATGQRVTLRCSPRSGDLSVYWYQQSLDQGLQFLIQYYNGEERAKGNILERFSAQQFPDLHSELNLSSLELGDSALYFCASSPRDRVRGQETQYFGPGTRLLVL.

The chain uses TRBV4-1 and TRBJ2-1; D remains ambiguous. Looked up from germline, CDR1 is MGHRA and CDR2 is YSYEKL. The ends were cut back, 1 base at V and 8 bases at J, with 9 bases in the middle. CDR3 size: 13 residues. This chain's CDR3 is CASSQGVTDEQFF. In DNA form, the CDR3 reads TGCGCCAGCAGCCAAGGGGTCACAGATGAGCAGTTCTTC.

This clone has only one observation. This rearrangement joins TRBV6-1 to TRBJ2-1; D unclear. Germline loops: CDR1 MNHNS, CDR2 SASEGT. Trimming shortened V by 8 bases and J by 7 bases, and 6 bases separated the two germline ends. The length of the CDR3 is 10 residues. For the CDR3, the DNA is TGTGCCAGCGACTCAAATGAGCAGTTCTTC. This encodes CASDSNEQFF.

V usage is TRBV27 and J usage is TRBJ2-3; 8 bases are shared with TRBD1. Germline assignment: CDR1 MNHEY and CDR2 SMNVEV (reference sequence). The junction had 7 bases not matched to a gene; V was cut back by 10 bases and J by 4 bases. CDR3 length: 13 residues. The CDR3 DNA reads as TGTGCCATCCCGTCAGGGGGCGCAGATACGCAGTATTTT. It encodes CAIPSGGADTQYF.

The chain uses TRBV15 and TRBJ2-7, with 8 bases aligning to TRBD1. V shed 0 bases and J 2 bases; nucleotides not matched to a gene: 3. This CDR3 has 15 residues. Germline CDR1 is LNHNV and CDR2 is YYDKDF (reference sequence). The DNA of the CDR3 is TGTGCCACCAGCAGAGAGGGGACAGGAGCCTACGAGCAGTACTTC. Translated: CATSREGTGAYEQYF.

The chain links TRBV5-4 to TRBJ1-3; the match to TRBD1 covers 8 bases. J lost 2 bases, V lost 4 bases, and 2 bases had no gene match. Germline V gives CDR1 SGHNT, CDR2 YYREEE (reference sequence). This CDR3 region has 14 residues. CDR3 region: CASSPTGAGNTIYF. CDR3 coding DNA: TGTGCCAGCAGCCCGACAGGGGCTGGAAACACCATATATTTT.

V gene TRBV30 combines with J gene TRBJ2-5; 10 nucleotides align to TRBD2. The CDR3 sequence is 15 residues long. Germline V gives CDR1 GTSNPN, CDR2 SVGIG (reference sequence). Trimming removed 0 bases from V and 4 bases from J; junction bases left unmatched: 5. The CDR3, as DNA: TGTGCCTGGAGTGTAGAACTAGCGGGACCAGAGACCCAGTACTTC. This sequence encodes CAWSVELAGPETQYF.